This is a list of T cell receptor beta chains from one sample in a study of cytomegalovirus exposure and HLA in healthy donors. Some clones are missing from TCRdb's copy, which holds only in-frame ones; the method was immunoSEQ multiplex PCR. The data hold about 250,000 clones, with 80% to 90% observed a single time. Input material: PBMCs. Source of these receptors: a girl aged 2-9 years in good health and CMV-seronegative. Each CDR3 is given with its conserved first and last residue. D genes are given only for firm matches. Only some rows state a clone size, as once, few, many or a class for expanded clones.

D	size	V	J	CDR3	DNA
TRBD2	-	TRBV5-6	TRBJ2-5	CASSPLLKTSGRQETQYF	TGTGCCAGCAGCCCCCTACTCAAGACTAGCGGGAGGCAAGAGACCCAGTACTTC
TRBD1	-	TRBV10-1	TRBJ2-7	CASSDSGQGANEQYF	TGCGCCAGCAGTGACTCGGGACAGGGGGCGAACGAGCAGTACTTC
TRBD1	-	TRBV4-1	TRBJ1-2	CASSHRTGNGYTF	TGCGCCAGCAGCCATCGGACAGGGAATGGCTACACCTTC
TRBD2	-	TRBV5-4	TRBJ2-3	CASSQGLATDTQYF	TGTGCCAGCAGCCAGGGACTAGCCACAGATACGCAGTATTTT
TRBD1	-	TRBV2	TRBJ1-5	CASSEGGQGRPQHF	TGTGCCAGCAGTGAAGGGGGACAGGGTAGGCCCCAGCATTTT
-	-	TRBV28	TRBJ1-1	CASSYYGVGDTEAFF	TGTGCCAGCAGTTATTATGGAGTAGGTGACACTGAAGCTTTCTTT
-	few	TRBV7-9	TRBJ2-5	CASSLTSLGGTQYF	TGTGCCAGCAGCCTTACTAGTCTTGGAGGGACCCAGTACTTC
TRBD1	-	TRBV7-9	TRBJ1-4	CASSRDDRGRLFF	TGTGCCAGCAGCCGGGATGACAGGGGTAGACTGTTTTTT
-	-	TRBV30	TRBJ1-1	CAWKVFGGMNTEAFF	TGTGCCTGGAAGGTGTTCGGGGGAATGAACACTGAAGCTTTCTTT
-	few	TRBV5-1	TRBJ2-7	CASSSGVYEQYF	TGCGCCAGCAGTTCCGGGGTCTACGAGCAGTACTTC
-	-	TRBV5-1	TRBJ1-5	CASSLGGTSNQPQHF	TGCGCCAGCAGCTTGGGAGGAACTAGCAATCAGCCCCAGCATTTT
TRBD1	once	TRBV2	TRBJ1-5	CASTAPRQGGNSNQPQHF	TGTGCCAGCACCGCGCCTCGACAGGGGGGAAATAGCAATCAGCCCCAGCATTTT
-	-	TRBV5-6	TRBJ2-5	CASSTWQVQETQYF	TGTGCCAGCAGCACGTGGCAGGTCCAAGAGACCCAGTACTTC
TRBD1	few	TRBV27	TRBJ1-1	CASSGGTGRMNTEAFF	TGTGCCAGCAGTGGAGGGACAGGGCGGATGAACACTGAAGCTTTCTTT
-	-	TRBV27	TRBJ2-5	CASSLGRGRTQYF	TGTGCCAGCAGTTTAGGCCGCGGTAGGACCCAGTACTTC
TRBD2	-	TRBV5-1	TRBJ2-7	CARRLAGCYEQYF	TGCGCCAGGAGACTAGCGGGATGCTACGAGCAGTACTTC
TRBD1	-	TRBV6-5	TRBJ2-5	CASSPRDRVRETQYF	TGTGCCAGCAGCCCCCGGGACAGGGTTAGGGAGACCCAGTACTTC
-	-	TRBV6-5	TRBJ1-6	CASSYAASLYSPLHF	TGTGCCAGCAGTTACGCGGCGAGCCTTTATTCACCCCTCCACTTT
TRBD1	-	TRBV10-1	TRBJ1-1	CASSDEGGLNTEAFF	TGCGCCAGCAGTGATGAAGGGGGCTTGAACACTGAAGCTTTCTTT
TRBD1	-	TRBV7-8	TRBJ1-6	CASSLDRGPLHF	TGTGCCAGCAGCTTAGACAGGGGCCCCCTCCACTTT
-	-	TRBV7-3	TRBJ1-1	CASSLAARSNDQNTEAFF	TGTGCCAGCAGCTTAGCGGCACGATCCAACGATCAGAACACTGAAGCTTTCTTT
TRBD2	once	TRBV11-2	TRBJ2-7	CASSLGSSGVSYEQYF	TGTGCCAGCAGCTTAGGTTCTAGCGGGGTCTCCTACGAGCAGTACTTC
TRBD1	-	TRBV9	TRBJ2-7	CASSVGTGVLREQYF	TGTGCCAGCAGCGTTGGGACAGGGGTTCTACGAGAGCAGTACTTC
TRBD1	-	TRBV19	TRBJ1-5	CASSIQGGSNQPQHF	TGTGCCAGTAGTATACAGGGGGGAAGCAATCAGCCCCAGCATTTT
TRBD2	-	TRBV29-1	TRBJ2-3	CSVRGTSSTTDTQYF	TGCAGCGTGAGGGGGACTAGCTCGACCACAGATACGCAGTATTTT
-	-	TRBV2	TRBJ1-2	CASTPWGRGSNQFYGYTF	TGTGCCAGCACCCCGTGGGGGCGGGGGTCCAATCAATTCTATGGCTACACCTTC
TRBD1	once	TRBV13	TRBJ2-7	CASSPSGQYYEQYF	TGTGCCAGCAGCCCGTCGGGACAGTACTACGAGCAGTACTTC
-	-	TRBV10-1	TRBJ1-6	CASSINGGRVNSPLHF	TGCGCCAGCAGTATAAACGGGGGGCGGGTAAATTCACCCCTCCACTTT
-	-	TRBV7-2	TRBJ1-6	CASSLDGISSSPLHF	TGTGCCAGCAGCTTAGACGGGATCTCAAGTTCACCCCTCCACTTT
TRBD1	-	TRBV29-1	TRBJ2-3	CSVAYTGVALDTQYF	TGCAGCGTAGCTTATACAGGGGTGGCCCTAGATACGCAGTATTTT
TRBD1	-	TRBV29-1	TRBJ1-2	CSVGQGSGYTF	TGCAGCGTCGGACAGGGCTCTGGCTACACCTTC
-	-	TRBV6-1	TRBJ1-2	CASSEIVGVGGYTF	TGTGCCAGCAGTGAGATTGTGGGAGTCGGGGGCTACACCTTC
-	-	TRBV19	TRBJ2-7	CASSSGGSSYEQYF	TGTGCCAGTAGTAGTGGTGGGAGCTCCTACGAGCAGTACTTC
-	few	TRBV7-6	TRBJ2-7	CASSLQQIDEQYF	TGTGCCAGCAGCTTACAACAGATCGACGAGCAGTACTTC
TRBD1	-	TRBV11-2	TRBJ1-5	CASSLVGTADQPQHF	TGTGCCAGCAGCTTAGTAGGGACAGCTGATCAGCCCCAGCATTTT
-	-	TRBV29-1	TRBJ2-7	CSVKGDSNYEQYF	TGCAGCGTGAAAGGCGACAGCAACTACGAGCAGTACTTC
TRBD1	-	TRBV15	TRBJ2-3	CATSSRETGIADTQYF	TGTGCCACCAGCAGCCGTGAGACAGGGATTGCAGATACGCAGTATTTT
TRBD2	-	TRBV7-2	TRBJ2-1	CASSQAGTSGRTRNEQFF	TGTGCCAGCAGCCAAGCGGGTACTAGCGGGAGGACGAGGAATGAGCAGTTCTTC
TRBD1	-	TRBV6-5	TRBJ1-2	CASSEWGQGGGYTF	TGTGCCAGCAGTGAATGGGGACAGGGGGGGGGCTACACCTTC
TRBD2	once	TRBV9	TRBJ2-3	CASSPRLAGDTQYF	TGTGCCAGCAGCCCTAGACTAGCGGGGGATACGCAGTATTTT
-	few	TRBV6-5	TRBJ1-2	CASSEANYGYTF	TGTGCCAGCAGTGAAGCAAACTATGGCTACACCTTC
-	once	TRBV7-9	TRBJ1-1	CAWGVNTEAFF	TGTGCCTGGGGGGTGAACACTGAAGCTTTCTTT
TRBD1	-	TRBV6-1	TRBJ1-6	CASSEGPGTDNSPLHF	TGTGCCAGCAGTGAAGGCCCCGGGACAGATAATTCACCCCTCCACTTT
-	-	TRBV4-1	TRBJ2-7	CASSQPGLGHEQYF	TGCGCCAGCAGCCAACCGGGACTTGGACACGAGCAGTACTTC
TRBD2	-	TRBV11-1	TRBJ2-3	CASSSFGTSGEDTQYF	TGTGCCAGCAGCTCTTTCGGGACTAGCGGGGAGGATACGCAGTATTTT
TRBD2	-	TRBV6-5	TRBJ2-5	CASSWGLGETQYF	TGTGCCAGCAGTTGGGGACTAGGCGAGACCCAGTACTTC
-	-	TRBV9	TRBJ2-7	CASSVEGRVTYEQYF	TGTGCCAGCAGCGTAGAGGGCAGGGTAACCTACGAGCAGTACTTC
-	-	TRBV29-1	TRBJ1-4	CSVSSRGGEKLFF	TGCAGCGTGAGTTCCAGGGGTGGAGAAAAACTGTTTTTT
TRBD2	-	TRBV5-1	TRBJ2-3	CASSLVASGSIGADTQYF	TGCGCCAGCAGCTTGGTGGCTAGCGGGAGTATCGGGGCAGATACGCAGTATTTT
-	-	TRBV10-3	TRBJ1-1	CAYSDTYTEAFF	TGTGCCTACTCTGACACTTACACTGAAGCTTTCTTT
-	-	TRBV2	TRBJ2-7	CASRSGDGYEQYF	TGTGCCAGCAGATCAGGGGATGGCTACGAGCAGTACTTC
TRBD2	once	TRBV29-1	TRBJ2-1	CSVDGGAPLLNNEQFF	TGCAGCGTAGACGGGGGGGCCCCCCTCCTAAACAATGAGCAGTTCTTC
TRBD1	-	TRBV15	TRBJ1-5	CATSREGGGNQPQHF	TGTGCCACCAGCAGAGAAGGGGGCGGCAATCAGCCCCAGCATTTT
-	-	TRBV29-1	TRBJ2-1	CSVERERSYNEQFF	TGCAGCGTTGAGCGGGAAAGGTCCTACAATGAGCAGTTCTTC
-	-	TRBV5-1	TRBJ2-3	CASSPAVRDTQYF	TGCGCCAGCAGCCCCGCGGTGCGCGATACGCAGTATTTT